This is a list of T cell receptor beta chains from one sample in a study of type 1 regulatory T cells. Each CDR3 protein is one row after TCRdb ran MiXCR on the reads. The data contain roughly 65,000 distinct CDR3 sequences, roughly 49% of them singletons. Antigen specificity for these receptors is unknown. The sample comprised cultured non-Tr1 T cells, either the whole culture or a sorted T cell fraction (not recorded which). The source is a human donor in good health. CDR3s include the opening cysteine and the closing phenylalanine or tryptophan. The order of the fields is V gene, D gene, clone size, J gene, CDR3 DNA, CDR3 protein. The D gene is left open where the match is weak. Not all rows give a size; the values are once, few, many and, for expanded clones, a class.

TRBV5-5	-	few	TRBJ2-6	TGTGCCAGCAGCTTCCCCTCTGGGGCCAACGTCCTGACTTTC	CASSFPSGANVLTF
TRBV19	-	few	TRBJ2-1	TGTGCCAGTAGTATCCGGGGAACGGACAATGAGCAGTTCTTC	CASSIRGTDNEQFF
TRBV27	TRBD2	-	TRBJ2-1	TGTGCCAGCTTCTTAAGGCGGGGGGGAACCAATGAGCAGTTCTTC	CASFLRRGGTNEQFF
TRBV29-1	TRBD1	many	TRBJ2-6	TGCAGCGTACAGGGGTCAGGATCCTCTGGGGCCAACGTCCTGACTTTC	CSVQGSGSSGANVLTF
TRBV5-1	TRBD1	few	TRBJ1-2	TGCGCCAGCAGCACAGGGACAGGCAATTTCCTAGGCTACACCTTC	CASSTGTGNFLGYTF
TRBV27	-	few	TRBJ1-5	TGTGCCAGCAGTTTATCTGGGCCGGGCAATCAGCCCCAGCATTTT	CASSLSGPGNQPQHF
TRBV28	-	-	TRBJ2-1	TGTGCCAGCGGACGGAGCTCCTACAATGAGCAGTTCTTC	CASGRSSYNEQFF
TRBV10-3	-	few	TRBJ2-1	TGTGCCACCATTCTCAAGGGGGGGAGCAATGAGCAGTTCTTC	CATILKGGSNEQFF
TRBV12-3/TRBV12-4	TRBD1	few	TRBJ1-6	TGTGCCAGCAGACCAGGACAGGGCAGAAATTCACCCCTCCACTTT	CASRPGQGRNSPLHF
TRBV5-1	-	few	TRBJ2-5	TGCGCCAGCAGCTCCGGGCCTGCGGTAGAGACCCAGTACTTC	CASSSGPAVETQYF
TRBV12-3/TRBV12-4	TRBD1	few	TRBJ1-3	TGTGCCAGCAAGGCATCAGGGGGCTCTGGAAACACCATATATTTT	CASKASGGSGNTIYF
TRBV20-1	TRBD2	-	TRBJ2-1	TGCAGTCCTAGGACTAGCGGAGGGGTGAATGAGCAGTTCTTC	CSPRTSGGVNEQFF
TRBV4-1	TRBD1	few	TRBJ1-5	TGCGCCAGCAGCCGAGACAGGGATCAGCCCCAGCATTTT	CASSRDRDQPQHF
TRBV6-6	-	many	TRBJ1-5	TGTGCCACCGAAGGGACCGCGGCAAATCAGCCCCAGCATTTT	CATEGTAANQPQHF
TRBV7-2	-	-	TRBJ1-3	TGTGCCAGCAGTCCATTAATTGGAAACACCATATATTTT	CASSPLIGNTIYF
TRBV29-1	TRBD1	medium-sized	TRBJ1-2	TGCAGCGGGGGACAGGGTGGCGGCTACACCTTC	CSGGQGGGYTF
TRBV19	TRBD1	many	TRBJ2-7	TGTGCCAGTAGCCCGAGGGACAGGGGTTACGAGCAGTACTTC	CASSPRDRGYEQYF
TRBV28	-	-	TRBJ2-1	TGTGCCAGCAGTCGCCGGCGGTTTACGGGGGTCGAGCAGTTCTTC	CASSRRRFTGVEQFF
TRBV27	TRBD1	-	TRBJ1-2	TGTGCCAGCAGTACAACCGGGACAGTTCCTTATGGCTACACCTTC	CASSTTGTVPYGYTF
TRBV3-1	TRBD1	-	TRBJ1-2	TGTGCCAGCAGCTACGGACAGGGTGGGGACACCTTC	CASSYGQGGDTF
TRBV5-1	-	-	TRBJ2-2	TGCGCCAGCAGCGCCAGGACTAATAGGAACACCGGGGAGCTGTTTTTT	CASSARTNRNTGELFF
TRBV20-1	-	-	TRBJ2-3	TGCAGTGCTAGGGGACCCCTAAGCACAGATACGCAGTATTTT	CSARGPLSTDTQYF
TRBV20-1	TRBD1	-	TRBJ1-3	TGCAGTGTCGGAGCAGGGGGAGGAAACACCATATATTTT	CSVGAGGGNTIYF
TRBV7-8	-	few	TRBJ2-3	TGTGCCAGCAGCCCCGGGTCGAGGTTGGATGGCACAGATACGCAGTATTTT	CASSPGSRLDGTDTQYF
TRBV5-4	TRBD2	-	TRBJ2-7	TGTGCCAGCAGCTTGGTAGCGGGGGGCGAGCAGTACTTC	CASSLVAGGEQYF
TRBV7-7	-	-	TRBJ2-5	TGTGCCAGCAGCTTAGCACAGGGCATTTTAAAAGAGACCCAGTACTTC	CASSLAQGILKETQYF
TRBV7-8	-	-	TRBJ2-7	TGTGCCAGCAGCACACTGAGGGTTTCCTACGAGCAGTACTTC	CASSTLRVSYEQYF
TRBV12-3/TRBV12-4	TRBD1	-	TRBJ2-2	TGTGCCAGCAGCCTTAACAGGGGTTCCCCCGCCGGGGAGCTGTTTTTT	CASSLNRGSPAGELFF
TRBV28	-	few	TRBJ1-5	TGTGCCAGCAATTTCGAACCTGGACATCCCGGCAATCAGCCCCAGCATTTT	CASNFEPGHPGNQPQHF
TRBV6-2/TRBV6-3	TRBD1	once	TRBJ1-1	TGTGCCAGCAGCATACAGGGGACGCCTGATGAAGCTTTCTTT	CASSIQGTPDEAFF
TRBV27	TRBD2	-	TRBJ2-1	TGTGCCAGCAGTGGTAGCGGGGGGGCCCCCAATGAGCAGTTCTTC	CASSGSGGAPNEQFF
TRBV10-1	-	-	TRBJ2-2	TGCGCCAGCAGTGGCGGAGCTACCGGGGAGCTGTTTTTT	CASSGGATGELFF
TRBV5-1	-	-	TRBJ2-5	TGCGCCAGCAGTAAGCAAGAGACCCAGTACTTC	CASSKQETQYF
TRBV19	TRBD1	few	TRBJ1-4	TGTGCCAGTAGTGGCTTCGACAGGGGGAATGAAAAACTGTTTTTT	CASSGFDRGNEKLFF
TRBV6-5	TRBD2	-	TRBJ2-1	TGTGCCAGCAGGCCTATTGGGACTAGCGGGGGACAATACAATGAGCAGTTCTTC	CASRPIGTSGGQYNEQFF
TRBV5-4	-	-	TRBJ2-2	TGTGCCAGCAGCTTGAATTTACGGGGCGTCGGGGAGCTGTTTTTT	CASSLNLRGVGELFF
TRBV6-2/TRBV6-3	-	many	TRBJ1-1	TGTGCCAGCAGTTACCCGGCGGTAGAAGCTTTCTTT	CASSYPAVEAFF
TRBV5-1	-	-	TRBJ1-6	TGCGCCAGCAGCTTTATGGGACCGGATAATTCACCCCTCCACTTT	CASSFMGPDNSPLHF
TRBV7-9	-	-	TRBJ1-2	TGTGCCAGCAGCGAAGCACGGGGGGCCCCTAACTATGGCTACACCTTC	CASSEARGAPNYGYTF
TRBV20-1	TRBD2	-	TRBJ2-5	TGCAGTGATCCGGTGCGGAGCGGGGAAGTGCGTGGGGAGACCCAGTACTTC	CSDPVRSGEVRGETQYF
TRBV6-2/TRBV6-3	TRBD1	-	TRBJ2-3	TGTGCCAGCAGTTACCCTGGGACAGCCGATACGCAGTATTTT	CASSYPGTADTQYF
TRBV18	-	-	TRBJ2-1	TGTGCCAGCTCACCGGGTAGGGGCCCATCCTACAATGAGCAGTTCTTC	CASSPGRGPSYNEQFF
TRBV12-5	-	-	TRBJ1-1	TGTGCTAGTGGTTTGTCCCCCAGTCGGGGAACTGAAGCTTTCTTT	CASGLSPSRGTEAFF
TRBV5-1	TRBD1	-	TRBJ2-1	TGCGCCAGCAGCCGGGACAGGGGAGGATCCTACAATGAGCAGTTCTTC	CASSRDRGGSYNEQFF
TRBV11-3	-	-	TRBJ2-2	TGTGCCAGCAGCCCCAACAGGGTCCGGACCGGGGAGCTGTTTTTT	CASSPNRVRTGELFF
TRBV12-3/TRBV12-4	-	-	TRBJ1-2	TGTGCCAACAGTCTCCGCCGATTGGGCTACACCTTC	CANSLRRLGYTF
TRBV20-1	-	-	TRBJ2-1	TGCAGTGCTAGAGATAGCCTAACTGGGGACAATGAGCAGTTCTTC	CSARDSLTGDNEQFF
TRBV20-1	TRBD1	few	TRBJ1-2	TGCAGTGCTCGACGGACAGGGCTGCGGGGCTACACCTTC	CSARRTGLRGYTF
TRBV19	-	many	TRBJ2-7	TGTGCCAGTACCCGGACCCAAACACGGGCAGAGCAGTACTTC	CASTRTQTRAEQYF
TRBV7-8	-	few	TRBJ1-5	TGTGCCAGCAGCACCAGCGGGTATGGGGCGAATCAGCCCCAGCATTTT	CASSTSGYGANQPQHF
TRBV7-6	-	-	TRBJ1-2	TGTGCCAGCAGCTCACCTGGACAGTCTTATGGCTACACCTTC	CASSSPGQSYGYTF
TRBV20-1	-	-	TRBJ1-5	TGCAGTGCTAGTCAGGGTGGGCCCCAGCATTTT	CSASQGGPQHF
TRBV7-8	-	-	TRBJ1-5	TGTGCCAGCAGCTTATTTGGGGGGCAGCCCCAGCATTTT	CASSLFGGQPQHF
TRBV7-9	-	-	TRBJ2-3	TGTGCCAGCAGCTTAGAGAGGGGGAAAGGCGCAGATACGCAGTATTTT	CASSLERGKGADTQYF
TRBV28	-	-	TRBJ1-3	TGTGCCAGTAGTTTCCAGGCCGCTGGAAACACCATATATTTT	CASSFQAAGNTIYF
TRBV7-2	TRBD2	-	TRBJ2-1	TGTGCCAGCAGCTTAGTGGGAGGGACTAGCGGGGGGAACTACAATGAGCAGTTCTTC	CASSLVGGTSGGNYNEQFF
TRBV6-4	-	-	TRBJ2-3	TGTGCCAGCAGTGTGCAGCGTGCAGATACGCAGTATTTT	CASSVQRADTQYF
TRBV5-1	TRBD2	-	TRBJ2-3	TGCGCCAGCAGCTTGGAGGTGCCGGGGGGGTATCCAGATACGCAGTATTTT	CASSLEVPGGYPDTQYF
TRBV11-3	-	few	TRBJ2-7	TGTGCCAGCAGCTGGGACATGTCAAGCTCCTACGAGCAGTACTTC	CASSWDMSSSYEQYF
TRBV10-3	TRBD1	-	TRBJ2-1	TGTGCCATCAGTGATGCCGGGACAGGGAGCCATGAGCAGTTCTTC	CAISDAGTGSHEQFF